These 15 T cell receptor beta chains originate from one sample sequenced in a study of blood T cell repertoires in COVID-19. Profiling relied on immunoSEQ multiplex PCR, and the TCRdb table lists in-frame clones only, not all of them. The top ten hold less than 15% of the sample, which has 25,000 to 30,000 clones, over 75% seen once. Sequencing was carried out using peripheral blood. Source of these receptors: a human donor in a cohort sampled during active COVID-19. The donor label of this sample is uncertain.

This chain connects TRBV7-8 to TRBJ2-7; 9 bases match TRBD1. CDR3 length: 13 amino acids. Germline V gives CDR1 SGHVS, CDR2 FQNEAQ. V shed 6 bases, J shed 10 bases, and the junction held 10 bases outside the gene matches. DNA of the CDR3: TGTGCCAGCAGACTACCGGGACAGGGAATCCAGTACTTC. It is translated as CASRLPGQGIQYF.

J is TRBJ2-2 and V is TRBV18; D possibly corresponds to TRBD1 (6 bases). The CDR3 length is 16 residues. Trimming left V 2 bases short and J 6 bases short, with 16 bases between. Germline CDR1 reads KGHSH; CDR2 reads LQKENI. DNA for the CDR3: TGTGCCAGCTCACCAAACTCTCAGGGGATTTCCGGGGAGCTGTTTTTT. It codes for CASSPNSQGISGELFF.

This clone was seen a few times. The CDR3 bases are TGCGCCAGCAGCTGGGACAGGGGTTCCTACGAGCAGTACTTC. Residues: CASSWDRGSYEQYF. The rearrangement joins TRBV5-1 to TRBJ2-7, with 10 bases identical to TRBD1. V lost 3 bases to trimming and J lost 1 base; unmatched junction nucleotides: 1. In germline, CDR1 is SGHRS, CDR2 YFSETQ. The CDR3 sequence is 14 residues long.

The chain carries TRBV7-9 and TRBJ2-5; a weak D match, TRBD1 (7 bases). In germline, CDR1 is SEHNR, CDR2 FQNEAQ (reference sequence). The CDR3 length is 15 residues. The V and J ends lost 7 bases and 1 base respectively, with 16 bases between them. This CDR3 reads CASTSVQGGQETQYF. CDR3 DNA: TGTGCCAGCACCTCAGTCCAGGGGGGCCAAGAGACCCAGTACTTC.

This clone has a single count. The chain uses TRBV10-3 and TRBJ2-5; 7 bases map to TRBD1. The CDR3 spans 14 residues. Looked up from germline, CDR1 is ENHRY and CDR2 is SYGVKD. Unmatched junction bases numbered 6, after V lost 5 bases and J lost 3 bases. This CDR3 is CAISPDRVKETQYF. The CDR3 bases are TGTGCCATCAGTCCAGACAGGGTGAAAGAGACCCAGTACTTC.

This sequence joins TRBV29-1 and TRBJ1-2; weak D call: TRBD1 (6 bases). V was cut by 6 bases and J by 4 bases, with 15 bases left in between. Germline assignment: CDR1 SQVTM and CDR2 ANQGSEA. The CDR3 consists of 13 residues. Here the CDR3 DNA reads TGCAGCGTCGGAGACAGGAACAGCTATGGCTACACCTTC. This encodes CSVGDRNSYGYTF.

This clone has only one observation. V and J are TRBV29-1 and TRBJ1-5; 8 positions agree with TRBD1. V was clipped by 5 bases and J by 4 bases; unmatched bases: 4. Germline V gives CDR1 SQVTM, CDR2 ANQGSEA. The CDR3 runs 13 residues. The CDR3 sequence is CSVKGQVNQPQHF. The CDR3, as DNA: TGCAGCGTTAAGGGACAGGTTAATCAGCCCCAGCATTTT.

The rearrangement uses TRBV6-1 and TRBJ2-2, with D possibly being TRBD1 (6 bases). V dropped 0 bases and J dropped 7 bases, with 18 bases sitting between them. CDR1 and CDR2 from the germline V gene are MNHNS and SASEGT. The CDR3 is made up of 17 amino acids. CDR3 amino acids: CASSEAPTGKDGGELFF. In DNA, the CDR3 is TGTGCCAGCAGTGAAGCACCAACAGGGAAAGATGGCGGGGAGCTGTTTTTT.

The chain uses TRBV27 and TRBJ2-5; 10 positions agree with TRBD1. Germline V lookup: CDR1 MNHEY, CDR2 SMNVEV (reference sequence). Trimming at V came to 4 bases and at J to 2 bases, leaving 4 bases not matched to a gene. The CDR3 has 15 residues. CDR3 loop: CASSSGTGVQETQYF. The CDR3 region has the DNA TGTGCCAGCAGTTCCGGGACAGGGGTGCAAGAGACCCAGTACTTC.

The chain employs TRBV9 and TRBJ2-7; D possibly corresponds to TRBD1 (6 bases). Per the germline V gene, CDR1 is SGDLS and CDR2 is YYNGEE. V lost 0 bases to trimming and J lost 5 bases, with 21 bases between them. The CDR3 runs to 17 residues. CDR3 in DNA: TGTGCCAGCAGCGTAGGCCGAACAGGGATGGAATGGGACGAGCAGTACTTC. It translates to CASSVGRTGMEWDEQYF.

V is TRBV9 and J is TRBJ1-5; 8 nucleotides agree with TRBD1. Germline V lookup: CDR1 SGDLS, CDR2 YYNGEE. The CDR3 length is 13 residues. Unmatched junction bases numbered 4, after V lost 7 bases and J lost 4 bases. CDR3 DNA sequence: TGTGCCAGCGGACAGGGCATTAATCAGCCCCAGCATTTT. This translates into CASGQGINQPQHF.

The chain has TRBV7-9 and TRBJ2-3; no firm D call. CDR3 length: 15 amino acids. Germline values: CDR1 SEHNR, CDR2 FQNEAQ (reference sequence). The V gene lost 4 bases and the J gene lost 6 bases, with 17 bases spanning the gap. The CDR3 reads CASSSPRLELDTQYF. The CDR3 region has the DNA TGTGCCAGCAGCTCCCCGAGACTGGAGTTGGATACGCAGTATTTT.

V gene TRBV11-3 combines with J gene TRBJ2-3, with 7 nucleotides matching TRBD1. This CDR3 contains 16 residues. From germline, CDR1 is SGHNT and CDR2 YENEEA. The ends lost 5 bases at V and 1 base at J; junction bases unmatched: 9. The DNA of the CDR3 is TGTGCCAGCAGCGTCGGACAGGTGAATCGCACAGATACGCAGTATTTT. Protein product: CASSVGQVNRTDTQYF.

The rearrangement uses TRBV5-5 and TRBJ1-6; 8 nucleotides match TRBD1. The CDR3 runs to 16 residues. Germline CDR1 SGHKS, CDR2 YYEKEE (reference sequence). The ends lost 0 bases at V and 11 bases at J; junction bases unmatched: 10. DNA for the CDR3: TGTGCCAGCAGCTTGGAGGGCCAGGGGGCAACGACACCCCTCCACTTT. Protein product: CASSLEGQGATTPLHF.

This clone showed up just once. The gene calls are TRBV6-2 or TRBV6-3 and TRBJ1-2, with 10 positions matching TRBD1. V was clipped by 2 bases and J by 8 bases; unmatched bases: 5. The CDR3 totals 14 residues. Germline V gene lookup returns CDR1 MNHEY and CDR2 SVGEGT. CDR3 sequence (DNA): TGTGCCAGCAGTTACGGTGGGACAGGGGTCGGCTACACCTTC. Translating it yields CASSYGGTGVGYTF.